What follows describes a single TCR beta chain. The data originate from a study of blood T cell repertoires in COVID-19. About the research overall: Spain, Italy and the United States supplied samples that represented acute and convalescent COVID-19. From T cells, B-cell-depleted T cells, or PBMCs came the material, which was cDNA or gDNA.

CDR1 and CDR2 from the germline V gene are SGDLS and YYNGEE. The length of the CDR3 is 15 residues. The V end was cut by 4 bases, the J end by 2 bases, with 13 bases between. In the original analysis: Reference gene primers were amplified, and this amplification served to estimate nucleated cell counts. Assay used: immunoSEQ multiplex PCR; TCRdb lists only in-frame clones, some missing. V and J calls and clone size follow that table, whereas D and trimming were derived from the DNA. The table includes 120,000 to 150,000 clones, around four fifths detected once. What was sequenced was peripheral blood. The sequence was collected from a woman in her forties with active or convalescent COVID-19. This rearrangement joins TRBV9 to TRBJ1-3; no firm D call. As DNA, the CDR3 is TGTGCCAGCAGCCCCAGTATGGGAGCTGGAAACACCATATATTTT. The encoded protein is CASSPSMGAGNTIYF.